This T cell receptor (beta chain) was found in a study of cytomegalovirus exposure and HLA in healthy donors. At the level of the study: Of fewer than 450 genotyped donors, roughly 80% clustered with self-reported Caucasian donors.

It was with 60 Vbeta and 13 Jbeta primers that the PCR ran. Using immunoSEQ multiplex PCR, the repertoire was profiled, and TCRdb retains in-frame clones only, with some absent. The sample includes about 160,000 clones, approximately 80% of them seen just once. The V gene's germline CDR1 is SGHNT and CDR2 YYREEE (reference sequence). The J segment lost 2 bases and the V segment lost 4 bases, leaving 6 bases of the junction unmatched. The CDR3 extends over 15 amino acids. The rearrangement joins TRBV5-4 to TRBJ2-7; 10 bases match TRBD2. The specimen sequenced was PBMCs. The receptor was derived from a male donor in good health and CMV-seropositive. Here the CDR3 reads CASSPTSGNTYEQYF. The DNA for the CDR3 is TGTGCCAGCAGCCCAACTAGCGGGAACACCTACGAGCAGTACTTC.